These T cell receptor beta chains were read from a single sample in a study of neoadjuvant anti-PD-1 for oral cavity cancer. The data were produced by immunoSEQ multiplex PCR, yet TCRdb's version contains in-frame clones alone and is incomplete. The table lists around 12,000 clones, about 62% of them singletons. Sequences were derived from PBMCs, sampled before nivolumab (anti-PD-1) treatment. All receptors come from a person aged 35-80 years with oral cavity squamous cell carcinoma. Both conserved end residues are part of each CDR3. The D gene is left open where the match is weak. The size entry is marked missing in some rows and otherwise reads once, few, many or a size class.

TRBV30	TRBJ1-5	TRBD1	.	TGTGCCTGGAGTCCCAGGGGGGGTGCGAATCAGCCCCAGCATTTT	CAWSPRGGANQPQHF
TRBV28	TRBJ1-1	TRBD1	once	TGTGCCAGCAGTTCCACCGGGACAGGGAACTCTGAAGCTTTCTTT	CASSSTGTGNSEAFF
TRBV1	TRBJ2-1	.	.	TGCACCAGCAGCCAACCCCGGACCAGCACGGACCACAATGAGCAGTTCTTC	CTSSQPRTSTDHNEQFF
TRBV15	TRBJ1-2	TRBD1	.	TGTGCCACCAGCATAGGACAGGGGGCTTATGGCTACACCTTC	CATSIGQGAYGYTF
TRBV29-1	TRBJ2-3	.	.	TGCAGCGTTAAGGGTGGACAGCACAGCACAGATACGCAGTATTTT	CSVKGGQHSTDTQYF
TRBV6-4	TRBJ2-2	.	.	TGTGCCACCGGGACTGACACCGGGGAGCTGTTTTTT	CATGTDTGELFF
TRBV7-9	TRBJ2-7	.	few	TGTGCCAGCAGCTTACCGACACGACAGAACGAGCAGTACTTC	CASSLPTRQNEQYF
TRBV6-6	TRBJ1-1	.	.	TGTGCCAGCAGTCCCGACAGCACTGAAGCTTTCTTT	CASSPDSTEAFF
TRBV27	TRBJ2-2	.	.	TGTGCCAGCAGTTTATCTCCTAGCCTGAACACCGGGGAGCTGTTTTTT	CASSLSPSLNTGELFF
TRBV5-1	TRBJ2-3	TRBD2	.	TGCGCCAGCAGCTTGGCCTTAGCGGGAGGGGCTTTTGGCACAGATACGCAGTATTTT	CASSLALAGGAFGTDTQYF
TRBV19	TRBJ1-2	TRBD1	.	TGTGCCAGTAGTACGGGGACAGGAAGTAAGGATGGCTACACCTTC	CASSTGTGSKDGYTF